The 27 T cell receptor beta chains presented below share a single source sample, sequenced in a study of T-cell memory formation after mild COVID-19 (dated by TCRdb to 2020 to 2023). The library was prepared using 5' RACE. The sequencing machine was an Illumina NovaSeq 6000. TCRdb passed the public sequencing reads through fastp at Q25 and MiXCR, retaining productive beta sequences. Rows are combined by CDR3 protein, so each entry shows the most common genes and DNA. This sample lists 100,000 to 150,000 distinct CDR3 sequences; approximately 17% were detected once. The top ten clones comprise approximately 5.2% of the sample. Sequences were obtained from PBMCs or a T cell subset sorted from them (not recorded which). The receptors here all came from a young man who had mild COVID-19 (a few samples of this study predate the infection). The sample titles of this study are shuffled in the database, so cell type and time point are left out; the donor was told from shared clones.

V usage is TRBV11-3 and J usage is TRBJ2-5, with D possibly TRBD2 on 6 matching bases. CDR3 length: 14 amino acids. Germline CDR1 SGHNT, CDR2 YENEEA. Trimming shortened V by 3 bases and J by 4 bases, and 12 bases separated the two germline ends. CDR3 nucleotide sequence: TGTGCCAGCAGCTTTGGACGGGAGACAGAGACCCAGTACTTC. Amino acids: CASSFGRETETQYF.

The chain links TRBV5-5 to TRBJ2-1; unclear D gene. Trimming cost V 0 bases and J 8 bases, with 6 bases left between them. The CDR3 covers 12 residues. Germline V lookup: CDR1 SGHKS, CDR2 YYEKEE (reference sequence). CDR3 loop: CASSLAGYEQFF. The CDR3 DNA reads as TGTGCCAGCAGCTTGGCGGGTTATGAGCAGTTCTTC.

This clonotype showed up just a few times. CDR3 residues: CASMVAGGPGEQYF. The CDR3 DNA follows: TGTGCCAGTATGGTGGCGGGGGGGCCAGGCGAGCAGTACTTC. V and J are TRBV12-3 or TRBV12-4 and TRBJ2-7; TRBD2 matches 9 bases. The CDR3 is 14 residues long. With V trimmed by 9 bases and J by 6 bases, 12 bases remained unmatched.

The V and J genes are TRBV6-1 and TRBJ1-1; weak D call: TRBD1 (5 bases). The germline V gene has CDR1 MNHNS and CDR2 SASEGT. Trimming took off 3 bases at V and 3 bases at J, with 8 bases between the two ends. CDR3 length equals 13 residues. The CDR3 sequence is CASSDRADTEAFF. Written as DNA, the CDR3 is TGTGCCAGCAGTGACAGGGCAGACACTGAAGCTTTCTTT.

This clonotype has more than one count but fewer than ten. The genes are TRBV20-1 and TRBJ1-2, with a weak D call TRBD1 (6 bases). In germline, CDR1 is DFQATT, CDR2 SNEGSKA (reference sequence). The CDR3 spans 13 residues. V was pared by 3 bases and J by 8 bases, with 16 bases between. CDR3 in amino acids: CSARVPGAGGYTF. CDR3 nucleotides: TGCAGTGCTAGGGTCCCAGGGGCGGGCGGCTACACCTTC.

This chain links TRBV6-2 or TRBV6-3 with TRBJ1-5, with a tentative D call TRBD1 (6 bases). V was trimmed by 6 bases and J by 9 bases, leaving 24 bases between them. Germline CDR1 reads MNHEY; CDR2 reads SVGEGT. CDR3 length equals 16 residues. The CDR3 sequence is CASSAIQGRVRWPQHF. The CDR3 nucleotides read TGTGCCAGCAGCGCCATACAGGGTCGGGTTCGGTGGCCCCAGCATTTT.

This chain joins TRBV4-3 and TRBJ2-3; D gene uncertain. This CDR3 spans 13 amino acids. V lost 3 bases, J lost 2 bases, and 6 bases lay in between. Germline loops: CDR1 LGHNA, CDR2 YSLEER. The CDR3: CASSHTHTDTQYF. The CDR3 DNA reads TGCGCCAGCAGCCACACCCACACAGATACGCAGTATTTT.

This clonotype was seen repeatedly, ten times or more. The J gene is TRBJ2-3, the V gene TRBV20-1, with TRBD2 matching over 11 bases. V was pared by 6 bases and J by 2 bases, with 7 bases of the junction left unmatched. CDR3 size: 15 residues. The germline V gene has CDR1 DFQATT and CDR2 SNEGSKA (reference sequence). The CDR3 is CSANLAGGFTDTQYF. Here the CDR3 DNA reads TGCAGTGCCAACCTAGCGGGGGGCTTCACAGATACGCAGTATTTT.

This clonotype occurred a few times. CDR3 sequence (DNA): TGCAGTGCCCCGTCCCGGGACTACACAGATACGCAGTATTTT. This codes for CSAPSRDYTDTQYF. The V call is TRBV20-1, the J call TRBJ2-3, with 7 bases lining up with TRBD2. Germline V gene sequence: CDR1 DFQATT, CDR2 SNEGSKA (reference sequence). The length of the CDR3 is 14 residues. Trimming removed 6 bases from V and 2 bases from J; junction bases left unmatched: 8.

This clonotype was observed a handful of times. The V and J genes are TRBV6-6 and TRBJ1-1; D may be TRBD1 (5 bases). V was pared by 5 bases and J by 5 bases, with 15 bases between. The germline V gene encodes CDR1 MNHNY and CDR2 SVGAGI (reference sequence). The length of the CDR3 is 14 residues. DNA for the CDR3: TGTGCCAGCAGTAAGGGTGGGCGGGGGACTGAAGCTTTCTTT. This codes for CASSKGGRGTEAFF.

This clonotype was recorded a few times. This chain connects TRBV18 to TRBJ1-1; D ambiguous. The CDR3 loop spans 12 amino acids. The V and J ends lost 2 bases and 4 bases respectively, with 5 bases between them. The germline CDR1 and CDR2 sequences are KGHSH and LQKENI. The CDR3 here is CASSPDATEAFF. DNA for the CDR3: TGTGCCAGCTCACCAGATGCCACTGAAGCTTTCTTT.

V is TRBV7-4 and J is TRBJ2-5; TRBD2 agrees at 7 bases. Germline V CDR1 and CDR2: SGHVT, SQSDAQ. CDR3 size: 13 residues. Germline trimming cut 3 bases from V and 7 bases from J; bases unmatched to any gene: 5. The CDR3 DNA is TGTGCCAGCAGCTTCGCGGGGGTCGGGACCCAGTACTTC. It specifies CASSFAGVGTQYF.

The rearrangement joins TRBV4-1 to TRBJ2-1; D is ambiguous. Germline loops: CDR1 MGHRA, CDR2 YSYEKL. The CDR3 runs to 14 residues. The V end lost 0 bases, the J end lost 5 bases, and 8 bases lay between the germline ends. CDR3 sequence: CASSQDPIHNEQFF. CDR3 DNA: TGCGCCAGCAGCCAAGACCCGATTCACAATGAGCAGTTCTTC.

This rearrangement joins TRBV4-1 to TRBJ1-6, with unresolved D. The CDR3 runs 16 residues. The germline gives CDR1 MGHRA, CDR2 YSYEKL. V shed 2 bases and J shed 9 bases, with 17 bases lying between them. The CDR3 DNA sequence: TGCGCCAGCAGCCAAACCCCGGAACCGGGTGTTTCACCCCTCCACTTT. Amino acid sequence: CASSQTPEPGVSPLHF.

This clonotype was picked up many times. CDR3 residues: CASSRENANTGELFF. As DNA, the CDR3 is TGCGCCAGCAGCCGGGAAAACGCGAACACCGGGGAGCTGTTTTTT. The rearrangement links TRBV5-1 to TRBJ2-2; a possible D gene is TRBD2 (5 bases). Germline V gives CDR1 SGHRS, CDR2 YFSETQ. The length of the CDR3 is 15 residues. Between the trimmed V and J ends, which lost 4 bases and 0 bases, there was a span of 10 bases.

The chain employs TRBV4-1 and TRBJ1-5; D remains ambiguous. CDR1 and CDR2 from the germline V gene are MGHRA and YSYEKL. V lost 1 base, J lost 2 bases, and 6 bases lay in between. CDR3 length: 14 amino acids. The CDR3 protein is CASSQGRRNQPQHF. In DNA, the CDR3 is TGCGCCAGCAGCCAAGGGAGGCGCAATCAGCCCCAGCATTTT.

V gene TRBV5-1 combines with J gene TRBJ2-7; 8 bases map to TRBD1. Per the germline V gene, CDR1 is SGHRS and CDR2 is YFSETQ. The CDR3 length is 15 residues. Germline trimming cut 3 bases from V and 6 bases from J; bases unmatched to any gene: 11. CDR3 loop: CASSWKGQERSEQYF. Here the CDR3 DNA reads TGCGCCAGCAGCTGGAAGGGACAGGAAAGGAGCGAGCAGTACTTC.

The sample holds a few counts of this clonotype. CDR3 amino acids: CSASSPRTSGPETQYF. CDR3 bases: TGCAGTGCTAGTAGCCCCCGTACTAGCGGGCCCGAGACCCAGTACTTC. V usage is TRBV20-1 and J usage is TRBJ2-5; 9 bases match TRBD2. V shed 3 bases and J 5 bases; nucleotides not matched to a gene: 13. The CDR3 is 16 residues long. The germline V gene has CDR1 DFQATT and CDR2 SNEGSKA (reference sequence).

This clonotype was seen repeatedly, ten times or more. V gene TRBV7-2 combines with J gene TRBJ2-5, with D perhaps given as TRBD1 or TRBD2 (6 bases each). V lost 3 bases and J 5 bases, leaving 10 bases between the germline ends. There are 13 residues in the CDR3. CDR1 and CDR2 from the germline V gene are SGHTA and FQGNSA. The CDR3 sequence: CASSLRRGETQYF. The CDR3 region has the DNA TGTGCCAGCAGCTTGAGGAGGGGGGAGACCCAGTACTTC.

The V call is TRBV5-1, the J call TRBJ2-7; 12 bases agree with TRBD2. Germline-derived CDR1 and CDR2 are SGHRS and YFSETQ. V gave up 6 bases and J gave up 0 bases; unmatched junction bases: 4. The CDR3 consists of 15 residues. The CDR3 nucleotides read TGCGCCAGCACCTCACTAGCGGGGGGCTCCTACGAGCAGTACTTC. Protein product: CASTSLAGGSYEQYF.

CDR3: CASSFTGDTEAFF. CDR3 DNA: TGTGCCAGCAGTTTTACGGGTGACACTGAAGCTTTCTTT. The chain joins TRBV12-3 or TRBV12-4 to TRBJ1-1, with D uncertain. This CDR3 comprises 13 residues. Between the trimmed V and J ends, which lost 3 bases and 3 bases, there was a span of 8 bases.

The table lists this clonotype with a few counts. The rearrangement links TRBV7-2 to TRBJ2-5, with D possibly TRBD2 on 5 matching bases. The CDR3 contains 14 residues. Looked up from germline, CDR1 is SGHTA and CDR2 is FQGNSA. Trimming pared 5 bases from V and 6 bases from J, leaving 16 bases between. The CDR3 DNA follows: TGTGCCAGCAGCCACGACCGGTCGGGAAAGACCCAGTACTTC. Translating it yields CASSHDRSGKTQYF.

This clonotype was found a few times. The V and J genes are TRBV6-6 and TRBJ1-5, with no clear D. The CDR3 extends over 14 amino acids. Deletions cut 0 bases from V and 5 bases from J, with 8 bases between. In germline, CDR1 is MNHNY, CDR2 SVGAGI (reference sequence). CDR3 residues: CASSYSDPYQPQHF. The CDR3 nucleotides are TGTGCCAGCAGTTACTCAGATCCTTATCAGCCCCAGCATTTT.

There are a few counts of this clonotype. The J gene is TRBJ1-1, the V gene TRBV28; 7 nucleotides align to TRBD1. Germline CDR1 MDHEN, CDR2 SYDVKM. The CDR3 is made up of 13 amino acids. Trimming cost V 6 bases and J 7 bases; bases outside gene matches: 8. In DNA form, the CDR3 reads TGTGCCAGCAGCCTTATCCGGGACAGTGAAGCTTTCTTT. Translation: CASSLIRDSEAFF. The entire variable domain, with the rest obtained from reference TRBV28 and TRBJ1-1, is as follows: DVKVTQSSRYLVKRTGEKVFLECVQDMDHENMFWYRQDPGLGLRLIYFSYDVKMKEKGDIPEGYSVSREKKERFSLILESASTNQTSMYLCASSLIRDSEAFFGQGTRLTVV.

The chain carries TRBV19 and TRBJ2-1; TRBD2 matches at 7 bases. CDR3 length: 15 residues. V trimming: 10 bases; J trimming: 9 bases; junction bases outside the gene matches: 18. Germline V CDR1 and CDR2: LNHDA, SQIVND (reference sequence). The CDR3 region is CATHAGRGRWSEQFF. The CDR3 region has the DNA TGTGCCACTCATGCGGGGCGGGGGAGGTGGAGTGAGCAGTTCTTC. Full variable domain (missing parts from reference TRBV19 and TRBJ2-1): DGGITQSPKYLFRKEGQNVTLSCEQNLNHDAMYWYRQDPGQGLRLIYYSQIVNDFQKGDIAEGYSVSREKKESFPLTVTSAQKNPTAFYLCATHAGRGRWSEQFFGPGTRLTVL.

This clonotype was seen more than once but under ten times. The V call is TRBV4-2, the J call TRBJ1-2; no clear D. The CDR3 loop spans 14 amino acids. From germline, CDR1 is LGHNA and CDR2 YNFKEQ. Trimming shortened V by 2 bases and J by 8 bases, and 15 bases separated the two germline ends. The CDR3 loop is CASSQLDHSKGYTF. CDR3 bases: TGTGCCAGCAGCCAACTAGACCATTCAAAGGGCTACACCTTC.

V is TRBV20-1 and J is TRBJ2-5; the match to TRBD2 covers 9 bases. The V and J ends lost 2 bases and 2 bases, in that order; junction bases with no gene match: 3. CDR1 DFQATT and CDR2 SNEGSKA come from the germline V gene (reference sequence). CDR3 length: 14 amino acids. In DNA form, the CDR3 reads TGCAGTGCTAGACACCTAGCGGGGCAAGAGACCCAGTACTTC. This encodes CSARHLAGQETQYF.